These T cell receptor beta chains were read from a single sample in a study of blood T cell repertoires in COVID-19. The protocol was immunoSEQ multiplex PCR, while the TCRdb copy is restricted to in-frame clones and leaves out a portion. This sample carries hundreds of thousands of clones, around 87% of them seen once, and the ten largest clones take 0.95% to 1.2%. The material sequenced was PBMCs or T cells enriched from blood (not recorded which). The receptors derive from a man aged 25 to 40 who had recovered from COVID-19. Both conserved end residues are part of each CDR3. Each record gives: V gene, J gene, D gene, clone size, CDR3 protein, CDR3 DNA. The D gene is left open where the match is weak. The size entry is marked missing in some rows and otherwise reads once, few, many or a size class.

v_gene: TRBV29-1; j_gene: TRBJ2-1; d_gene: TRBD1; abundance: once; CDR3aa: CSVLLGTGENEQFF; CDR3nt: TGCAGCGTTCTACTAGGGACAGGGGAAAATGAGCAGTTCTTC
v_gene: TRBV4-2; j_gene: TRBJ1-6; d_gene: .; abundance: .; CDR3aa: CASSQDSGFTLHF; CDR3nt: TGTGCCAGCAGCCAAGATTCAGGATTCACCCTCCACTTT
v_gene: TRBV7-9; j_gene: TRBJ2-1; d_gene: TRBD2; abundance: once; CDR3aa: CASSYMNSGLNEQFF; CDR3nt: TGTGCCAGCAGCTATATGAATAGCGGGCTGAATGAGCAGTTCTTC
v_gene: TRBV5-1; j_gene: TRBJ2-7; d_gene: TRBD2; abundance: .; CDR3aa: CASSFGPYAGGTYEQYF; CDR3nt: TGCGCCAGCAGCTTTGGCCCCTATGCGGGGGGGACCTACGAGCAGTACTTC
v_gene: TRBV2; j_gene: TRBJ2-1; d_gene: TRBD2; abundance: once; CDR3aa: CASSANPGLYNEQFF; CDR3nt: TGTGCCAGCAGTGCAAACCCGGGACTATACAATGAGCAGTTCTTC
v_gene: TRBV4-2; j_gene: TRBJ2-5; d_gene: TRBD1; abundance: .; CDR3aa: CASSLTGVGETQYF; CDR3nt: TGTGCCAGCAGCCTGACAGGGGTAGGAGAGACCCAGTACTTC
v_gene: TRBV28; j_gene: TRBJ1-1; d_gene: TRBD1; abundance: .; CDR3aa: CASSLAWDREAFF; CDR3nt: TGTGCCAGCAGTTTAGCCTGGGACAGGGAAGCTTTCTTT
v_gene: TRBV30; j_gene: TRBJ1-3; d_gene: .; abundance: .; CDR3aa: CAWTPGHLSGNTIYF; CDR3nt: TGTGCCTGGACGCCGGGACACCTCTCTGGAAACACCATATATTTT
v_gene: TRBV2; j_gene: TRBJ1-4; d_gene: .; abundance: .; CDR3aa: CASSAAPGYEKLFF; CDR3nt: TGTGCCAGCAGTGCCGCTCCGGGGTATGAAAAACTGTTTTTT
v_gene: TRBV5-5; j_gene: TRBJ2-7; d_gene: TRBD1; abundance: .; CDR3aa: CASSPGETGVYEQYF; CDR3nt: TGTGCCAGCAGCCCTGGAGAGACAGGGGTTTACGAGCAGTACTTC
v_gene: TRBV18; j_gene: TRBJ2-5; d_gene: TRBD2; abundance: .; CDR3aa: CASSLLAEPPETQYF; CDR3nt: TGTGCCAGCTCACTTCTAGCGGAGCCCCCAGAGACCCAGTACTTC
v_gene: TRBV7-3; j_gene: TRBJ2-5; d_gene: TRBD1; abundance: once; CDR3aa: CASSVSGTGQETQYF; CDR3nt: TGTGCCAGCAGCGTTTCCGGGACAGGACAAGAGACCCAGTACTTC
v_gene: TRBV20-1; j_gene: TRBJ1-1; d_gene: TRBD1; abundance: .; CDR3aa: CSASPRTGGRTEAFF; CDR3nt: TGCAGTGCTAGTCCTCGGACAGGGGGTAGGACTGAAGCTTTCTTT
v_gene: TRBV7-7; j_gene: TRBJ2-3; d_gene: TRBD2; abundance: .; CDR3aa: CASSYGLAGEFTDTQYF; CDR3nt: TGTGCCAGCAGCTACGGACTAGCGGGAGAGTTCACAGATACGCAGTATTTT
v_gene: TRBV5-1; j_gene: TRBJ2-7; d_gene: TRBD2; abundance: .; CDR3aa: CASSWTSGDEQYF; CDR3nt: TGCGCCAGCAGCTGGACTAGCGGGGACGAGCAGTACTTC
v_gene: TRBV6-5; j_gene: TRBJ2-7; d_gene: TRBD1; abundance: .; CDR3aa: CASGTGDEQYF; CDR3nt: TGTGCCAGCGGGACAGGGGACGAGCAGTACTTC
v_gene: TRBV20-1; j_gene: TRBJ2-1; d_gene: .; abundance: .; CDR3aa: CSAIDSYSYNEQFF; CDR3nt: TGCAGTGCTATTGACTCCTACTCCTACAATGAGCAGTTCTTC
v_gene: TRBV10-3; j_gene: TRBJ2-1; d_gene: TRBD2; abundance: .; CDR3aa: CAIRTETSGTINEQFF; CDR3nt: TGTGCCATCAGGACTGAAACTAGCGGGACAATCAATGAGCAGTTCTTC
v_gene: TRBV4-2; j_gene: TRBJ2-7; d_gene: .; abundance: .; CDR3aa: CASSQGLVGGAPYEQYF; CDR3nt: TGTGCCAGCAGCCAAGGCCTAGTAGGGGGGGCCCCCTACGAGCAGTACTTC
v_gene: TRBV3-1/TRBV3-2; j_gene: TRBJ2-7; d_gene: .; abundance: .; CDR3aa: CASSQEMGRGEEQYF; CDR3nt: TGTGCCAGCAGCCAAGAGATGGGCAGGGGGGAAGAGCAGTACTTC
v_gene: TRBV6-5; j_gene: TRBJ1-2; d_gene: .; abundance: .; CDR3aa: CASTDRNGGGYTF; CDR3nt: TGTGCCAGCACCGACCGGAACGGAGGAGGCTACACCTTC
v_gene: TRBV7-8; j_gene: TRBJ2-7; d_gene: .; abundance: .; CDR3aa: CASRPPVAAYEQYF; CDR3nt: TGTGCCAGCAGACCCCCTGTAGCGGCCTACGAGCAGTACTTC
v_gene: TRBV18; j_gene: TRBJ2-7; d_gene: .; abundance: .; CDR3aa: CASSPGPGDPYEQYF; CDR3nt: TGTGCCAGCTCACCAGGGCCAGGGGATCCCTACGAGCAGTACTTC
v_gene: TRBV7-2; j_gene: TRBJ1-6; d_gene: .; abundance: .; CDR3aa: CASSLARRSSYNSPLHF; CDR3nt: TGTGCCAGCAGCTTAGCCCGTCGCAGCTCCTATAATTCACCCCTCCACTTT
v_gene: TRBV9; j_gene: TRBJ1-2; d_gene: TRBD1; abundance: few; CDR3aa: CASSPGTGPYGYTF; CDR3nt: TGTGCCAGCAGCCCCGGGACAGGGCCCTATGGCTACACCTTC
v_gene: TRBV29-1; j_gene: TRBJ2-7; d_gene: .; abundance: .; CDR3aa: CSVARGSSSTAYEQYF; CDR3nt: TGCAGCGTTGCTCGGGGTTCCTCTTCAACGGCCTACGAGCAGTACTTC
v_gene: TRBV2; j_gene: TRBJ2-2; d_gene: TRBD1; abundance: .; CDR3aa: CASSEAADRVRTGELFF; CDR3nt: TGTGCCAGCAGTGAAGCGGCTGACAGGGTGAGGACCGGGGAGCTGTTTTTT